The sequence of this T cell receptor beta chain was determined in a study of T cells in Graves' hyperthyroidism and ophthalmopathy (dated by TCRdb to about 2019). With respect to the entire study: TCR V-J signatures able to tell the groups apart were searched for in a discovery cohort of some 97 patients, of whom more than 40 had Graves' ophthalmopathy and about 55 had stable Graves' hyperthyroidism. The 85 to 100 discovery patients were divided at random into training and test sets in a 7:3 ratio. After sampling, hyperthyroidism patients received methimazole starting at 30 mg daily, and ophthalmopathy patients received high-dose intravenous methylprednisolone. An independent validation cohort of under 20 hyperthyroidism patients and about 16 patients who later progressed to ophthalmopathy tested prospective prediction of ophthalmopathy. Thyroid tissue and blood T-cell repertoires from roughly 6 Graves' hyperthyroidism patients were also compared in the study. The paper reports TCR Vbeta CDR3 sequencing of over 130 peripheral blood samples: 40 or so ophthalmopathy, 75 to 80 hyperthyroidism and around 17 progressor patients.

CDR1 and CDR2 are read off the germline V gene as MGHDK and SYGVNS. From the cysteine through the phenylalanine, the CDR3 covers 13 amino acids. The DNA shown is the 39-base CDR3, in frame from base 1. A patient counted as having stable Graves' hyperthyroidism if no progression to ophthalmopathy occurred over 18 months of follow-up. The hyperthyroidism patients were between 18 and 65 years old and newly diagnosed, with a disease duration of less than 2 months. Patients with uncontrolled infections, other autoimmune diseases, pregnancy or lactation were excluded. Clinical symptoms, serum thyroxine and TRAb, thyroid ultrasound, and orbital computed tomography formed the basis for the diagnoses. Total RNA was extracted using Trizol reagent, and RNA quality was assessed on an Agilent 2100 Bioanalyzer. The study at large found these results: Most expanded thyroid clonotypes (frequency above 0.001) were also detected in blood, suggesting blood repertoires may reflect thyroid immune responses. A 13 V-J signature model separated ophthalmopathy from stable hyperthyroidism, with just over 85% sensitivity and roughly 82% specificity in cross-validation and 80%/75% in testing. During validation, the model predicted progression to ophthalmopathy a median of about 6.5 months ahead of onset, with around 65% sensitivity and more than 72% specificity. No statistical method was used to set the sample size in advance, and investigators knew the group allocation.

TCR beta CDR3 regions were amplified from RNA transcripts. A first-round RT-PCR of the TCR CDR3 used the HTBI primer set with the Qiagen OneStep RT-PCR kit. Libraries were constructed in a second round of multiplex PCR, after which size selection and purification were performed. Libraries were sequenced paired-end with 100 bp reads on an Illumina HiSeq2000. The published analysis was carried out like this. SOAPnuke was used to process the raw data, with reads discarded if the reads contained adapters or uncalled bases, had a mean Phred below 15, or lacked an exact constant-primer or identifier match. COPE v1.2.5 was used to merge high-quality paired reads, and clonotypes were defined as unique nucleotide sequences. MiTCR v1.1 was used to align clonotypes to the IMGT TRBV, TRBD and TRBJ reference segments. The analysis included only V-J combinations with a frequency above 0.0001, which together covered around 99% of the repertoires. A TCS score was defined as the ratio between F50 (clonal expansion) and ExV (chaos), using BLOSUM62-based TCRdist between CDR3 peptides within each V-J. Welch's t-statistics and random forest reduced 500 to 650 V-J features to roughly 13, which were used in a naive Bayes classifier (R e1071). The raw public reads went through TCRdb reprocessing: fastp at Q25, MiXCR clone calling, in-frame beta chains kept. Records with the same CDR3 protein are collapsed into one entry carrying the most frequent genes and DNA. None of the V and J calls come from the authors' own analysis; TCRdb made them. The sample contains under 700,000 distinct CDR3 sequences, roughly 50% of them found a single time. Just under 8.5% of the sample goes to the ten largest clones.

As regards this clonotype: The target of this receptor is not known. A junction end diverges from the germline sequence, so it may reflect a read error.

The chain is assembled from TRBV25-1 and TRBJ1-2; the D gene is possibly TRBD1, with 5 bases matching. This receptor was taken from a woman aged 18-29 years with Graves' hyperthyroidism. Donor details come from another sample of the same person, matched by shared clones. Sequenced sample: peripheral blood or thyroid tissue (not recorded which). CDR3 region: CASSGSGRDGYAF. The DNA sequence is as follows: TGTGCCAGCAGTGGATCAGGGAGAGATGGCTACGCCTTC.